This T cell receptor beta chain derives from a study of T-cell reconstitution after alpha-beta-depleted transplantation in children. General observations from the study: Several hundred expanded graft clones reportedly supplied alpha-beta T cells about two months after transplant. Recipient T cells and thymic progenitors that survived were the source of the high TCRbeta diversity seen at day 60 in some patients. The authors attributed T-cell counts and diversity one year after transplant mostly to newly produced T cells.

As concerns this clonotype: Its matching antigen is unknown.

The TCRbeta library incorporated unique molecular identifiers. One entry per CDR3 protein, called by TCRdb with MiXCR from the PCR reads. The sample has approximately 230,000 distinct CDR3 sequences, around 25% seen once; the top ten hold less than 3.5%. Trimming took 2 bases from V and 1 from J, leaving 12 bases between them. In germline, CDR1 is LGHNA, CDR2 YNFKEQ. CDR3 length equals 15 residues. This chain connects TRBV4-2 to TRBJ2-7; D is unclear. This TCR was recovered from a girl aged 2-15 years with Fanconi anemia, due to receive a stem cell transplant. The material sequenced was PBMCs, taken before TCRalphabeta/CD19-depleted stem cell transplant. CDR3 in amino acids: CASSQPDFPSYEQYF. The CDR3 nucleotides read TGTGCCAGCAGCCAACCGGATTTCCCATCCTACGAGCAGTACTTC.